This T cell receptor (beta chain) was sequenced in a study of T-cell reconstitution after alpha-beta-depleted transplantation in children. The TCRbeta library incorporated unique molecular identifiers. TCRdb independently ran MiXCR on the PCR reads; one entry per CDR3 protein. The data show 150,000 to 200,000 distinct CDR3 sequences, with roughly 6.3% seen just once and just over 4.5% held by the top ten. Trimming took 4 bases from V and 1 from J, leaving 3 bases between them. CDR3 length equals 12 residues. Per germline, CDR1 KGHDR and CDR2 SFDVKD. This clonotype was recorded at least ten times. The sequence was obtained from a girl under three years old with combined immunodeficiency, due to receive a stem cell transplant. This specimen consisted of PBMCs, obtained before TCRalphabeta/CD19-depleted stem cell transplant. The chain is built from TRBV24-1 and TRBJ1-1; D gene ambiguous. The CDR3 loop reads CATSDGNTEAFF. The CDR3 DNA follows: TGTGCCACCAGTGACGGGAACACTGAAGCTTTCTTT.